The 30 T cell receptor beta chains presented below share a single source sample, sequenced in a study of T cell changes during pregnancy in multiple sclerosis. TCRdb's copy holds only in-frame clones and misses some; the assay was immunoSEQ multiplex PCR. The sample consists of 50,000 to 65,000 clones, about 94% of them appearing once. The input for sequencing was CD8+ T cells from peripheral blood mononuclear cells, taken in the second trimester of pregnancy. The origin of the receptors is a female donor with multiple sclerosis, enrolled in a pregnancy study.

The chain couples TRBV4-1 to TRBJ2-1; possibly TRBD2 for D (6 bases). This CDR3 contains 12 residues. Trimming shortened V by 1 base and J by 15 bases, and 13 bases separated the two germline ends. The germline CDR1 and CDR2 sequences are MGHRA and YSYEKL. DNA of the CDR3: TGCGCCAGCAGCCAAGGGGCGGGAACGCTGTTCTTC. It yields the protein CASSQGAGTLFF.

The CDR3 reads CVRSLAPGTSGNRGSYNEQFF. The CDR3 DNA is TGTGTCAGAAGCTTAGCCCCCGGGACTAGTGGTAATCGGGGCTCGTACAATGAGCAGTTCTTC. The rearrangement joins TRBV7-5 to TRBJ2-1; the table's D gene call, TRBD2, was not cross checked with the DNA. TRBV7-5 is flagged as a pseudogene. CDR3 length: 21 residues.

The chain is built from TRBV7-9 and TRBJ2-7, with TRBD2 as a possible D gene (6 bases). Germline CDR1 SEHNR, CDR2 FQNEAQ (reference sequence). V lost 5 bases and J 3 bases, leaving 11 bases between the germline ends. The CDR3 extends over 13 amino acids. The chain's CDR3 is CASSREFGYEQYF. Here the CDR3 DNA reads TGTGCCAGCAGCCGGGAGTTTGGCTACGAGCAGTACTTC.

J is TRBJ2-7 and V is TRBV7-9; D possibly corresponds to TRBD1 (6 bases). Germline-derived CDR1 and CDR2 are SEHNR and FQNEAQ (reference sequence). V was cut by 3 bases and J by 1 base, with 10 bases left in between. This CDR3 is 14 amino acids long. The CDR3 region has the DNA TGTGCCAGCAGCTTGATGGACAGATCCTACGAGCAGTACTTC. Protein: CASSLMDRSYEQYF.

V usage is TRBV27 and J usage is TRBJ2-7, with 7 bases identical to TRBD1. Germline lookup yields CDR1 MNHEY and CDR2 SMNVEV (reference sequence). CDR3 length: 16 residues. V lost 3 bases to trimming and J lost 2 bases; unmatched junction nucleotides: 10. CDR3 coding DNA: TGTGCCAGCAGTTTGAGTTTGGGGACAGCAGCCTACGAGCAGTACTTC. Amino acids: CASSLSLGTAAYEQYF.

The J gene is TRBJ2-7, the V gene TRBV7-6; TRBD1 matches at 7 bases. The CDR3 runs 13 residues. Germline assignment: CDR1 SGHVS and CDR2 FNYEAQ. V trimming: 5 bases; J trimming: 0 bases; junction bases outside the gene matches: 1. Written as DNA, the CDR3 is TGTGCCAGCAGCCGGGACAGCTCCTACGAGCAGTACTTC. Translating gives CASSRDSSYEQYF.

V is TRBV6-5 and J is TRBJ1-5, with D unclear. This CDR3 has 14 residues. V dropped 0 bases and J dropped 1 base, with 4 bases sitting between them. From germline, CDR1 is MNHEY and CDR2 SVGAGI. CDR3 loop: CASSYSGSNQPQHF. In DNA form, the CDR3 reads TGTGCCAGCAGTTACTCTGGCAGCAATCAGCCCCAGCATTTT.

The V call is TRBV5-4, the J call TRBJ2-7, with TRBD1 identical over 10 bases. CDR1 is SGHNT, CDR2 YYREEE, per germline (reference sequence). Trimming removed 4 bases from V and 3 bases from J; junction bases left unmatched: 4. The CDR3 contains 14 residues. DNA for the CDR3: TGTGCCAGCAGCCCGGGACAGGGGAACTACGAGCAGTACTTC. It translates to CASSPGQGNYEQYF.

This rearrangement joins TRBV12-5 to TRBJ2-7; TRBD1 matches 12 bases. Trimming took 5 bases from V and 2 from J; bases not matched to a gene: 7. The germline CDR1 and CDR2 sequences are LGHNT and FRNRAP. This CDR3 has 16 residues. The CDR3 DNA sequence: TGTGCTAGTGGTAACCCGGGACAGGGGGCCCCCTACGAGCAGTACTTC. Its protein is CASGNPGQGAPYEQYF.

V and J are TRBV7-3 and TRBJ2-1, with 7 bases that match TRBD1. This CDR3 spans 15 amino acids. The germline CDR1 and CDR2 sequences are SGHTA and FQGTGA. The ends lost 6 bases at V and 8 bases at J; junction bases unmatched: 13. The CDR3: CASRNWNDRDDEQFF. The CDR3 nucleotides read TGTGCCAGCAGGAATTGGAACGACAGGGACGATGAGCAGTTCTTC.

The gene calls are TRBV28 and TRBJ2-1; D is possibly TRBD1 (5 bases). The CDR3 is 17 residues long. Germline V gene lookup returns CDR1 MDHEN and CDR2 SYDVKM. The V end lost 7 bases, the J end lost 2 bases, and 21 bases lay between the germline ends. The CDR3 region has the DNA TGTGCCAGCATCTTAACGGCCGACATACAGGCCTACAATGAGCAGTTCTTC. Its protein is CASILTADIQAYNEQFF.

The chain links TRBV7-9 to TRBJ1-1; a possible D gene is TRBD1 (5 bases). Trimming cost V 4 bases and J 2 bases, with 14 bases left between them. This CDR3 has 15 amino acids. Per the germline V gene, CDR1 is SEHNR and CDR2 is FQNEAQ (reference sequence). The CDR3 spells CASSSPNRINTEAFF. In DNA form, the CDR3 reads TGTGCCAGCAGCTCGCCTAACAGGATAAACACTGAAGCTTTCTTT.

The chain recombines TRBV4-3 with TRBJ2-1; D not resolved. The CDR3 covers 15 residues. The germline V and J ends were trimmed by 0 bases and 5 bases, with 11 bases remaining between them. Germline CDR1 is LGHNA and CDR2 is YSLEER. The CDR3 spells CASSQDRWSNNEQFF. The CDR3 DNA reads as TGCGCCAGCAGCCAAGACCGGTGGAGTAACAATGAGCAGTTCTTC.

The V and J genes are TRBV28 and TRBJ2-2; D uncertain. CDR3 length: 13 residues. V shed 5 bases and J shed 3 bases, with 7 bases lying between them. Germline CDR1 and CDR2: MDHEN and SYDVKM. CDR3 sequence: CASSPFDTGELFF. CDR3 nucleotide sequence: TGTGCCAGCAGTCCCTTCGACACCGGGGAGCTGTTTTTT.

The chain combines TRBV5-1 with TRBJ2-2; 16 positions agree with TRBD2. J gave up 5 bases and V 4 bases, and 2 bases lay outside the gene matches. The CDR3 is 16 residues long. The germline V gene has CDR1 SGHRS and CDR2 YFSETQ. The CDR3 here is CASSEGLAGGTGELFF. As DNA, the CDR3 is TGCGCCAGCAGCGAGGGACTAGCGGGAGGGACCGGGGAGCTGTTTTTT. Complete variable domain (other parts from reference TRBV5-1 and TRBJ2-2): KAGVTQTPRYLIKTRGQQVTLSCSPISGHRSVSWYQQTPGQGLQFLFEYFSETQRNKGNFPGRFSGRQFSNSRSEMNVSTLELGDSALYLCASSEGLAGGTGELFFGEGSRLTVL.

This chain connects TRBV19 to TRBJ2-1; no clear D gene. V was shortened by 8 bases and J by 5 bases, with 10 bases between the two germline ends. Germline V gives CDR1 LNHDA, CDR2 SQIVND (reference sequence). The CDR3 contains 12 residues. CDR3: CASLAVNNEQFF. The CDR3 DNA is TGTGCCAGTCTGGCCGTAAACAATGAGCAGTTCTTC. Combining the CDR3 with reference TRBV19 and TRBJ2-1 gives the whole variable domain DGGITQSPKYLFRKEGQNVTLSCEQNLNHDAMYWYRQDPGQGLRLIYYSQIVNDFQKGDIAEGYSVSREKKESFPLTVTSAQKNPTAFYLCASLAVNNEQFFGPGTRLTVL.

This clone has more than one count but fewer than ten. The chain is built from TRBV5-1 and TRBJ2-7; D might be TRBD2 (5 bases). Germline V CDR1 and CDR2: SGHRS, YFSETQ. Trimming took 4 bases from V and 2 from J, leaving 7 bases between them. The CDR3 runs 12 residues. CDR3 DNA: TGCGCCAGCAGCCCGGGAACCTACGAGCAGTACTTC. It codes for CASSPGTYEQYF. The whole variable domain, remainder taken from reference TRBV5-1 and TRBJ2-7, is KAGVTQTPRYLIKTRGQQVTLSCSPISGHRSVSWYQQTPGQGLQFLFEYFSETQRNKGNFPGRFSGRQFSNSRSEMNVSTLELGDSALYLCASSPGTYEQYFGPGTRLTVT.

This sequence joins TRBV4-1 and TRBJ2-5; 10 positions agree with TRBD2. CDR1 MGHRA and CDR2 YSYEKL come from the germline V gene. This CDR3 is built from 16 residues. The V and J ends lost 0 bases and 5 bases, in that order; junction bases with no gene match: 6. Written as DNA, the CDR3 is TGCGCCAGCAGCCAAGAGATAGCGGGAGGAGTGGAGACCCAGTACTTC. Its protein product is CASSQEIAGGVETQYF.

This clone was found a few times. This rearrangement joins TRBV9 to TRBJ1-2; 7 nucleotides align to TRBD1. V was clipped by 4 bases and J by 3 bases; unmatched bases: 12. Germline V gene lookup returns CDR1 SGDLS and CDR2 YYNGEE. The CDR3 length is 16 residues. The CDR3 sequence is CASSSSTGQDYYGYTF. The CDR3, as DNA: TGTGCCAGCAGCTCCTCCACCGGACAGGACTACTATGGCTACACCTTC.

The CDR3 nucleotides are TGTGCCACCAGCAGAGAGAGGGGGTTCGACGAGCAGTACTTC. Amino acid sequence: CATSRERGFDEQYF. The chain uses TRBV15 and TRBJ2-7; D perhaps matches TRBD1 (6 bases). The V gene's germline CDR1 is LNHNV and CDR2 YYDKDF (reference sequence). This CDR3 has 14 amino acids. The ends were cut back, 0 bases at V and 5 bases at J, with 11 bases in the middle.

V gene TRBV7-8 combines with J gene TRBJ2-7, with TRBD1 identical over 10 bases. Germline values: CDR1 SGHVS, CDR2 FQNEAQ. This CDR3 comprises 15 residues. V shed 1 base, J shed 4 bases, and the junction held 4 bases outside the gene matches. The CDR3 reads CASSLGQGARYEQYF. CDR3 DNA sequence: TGTGCCAGCAGCTTAGGACAGGGGGCTCGGTACGAGCAGTACTTC. The variable domain in full, with the rest retrieved from reference TRBV7-8 and TRBJ2-7, is GAGVSQSPRYKVAKRGQDVALRCDPISGHVSLFWYQQALGQGPEFLTYFQNEAQLDKSGLPSDRFFAERPEGSVSTLKIQRTQQEDSAVYLCASSLGQGARYEQYFGPGTRLTVT.

The V and J genes are TRBV19 and TRBJ2-3; 10 bases are shared with TRBD1. The CDR3 length is 13 residues. Germline CDR1 and CDR2: LNHDA and SQIVND (reference sequence). V lost 7 bases and J lost 4; bases outside the gene matches: 2. CDR3 DNA sequence: TGTGCCAGTATGGGACAGGGGCCAGATACGCAGTATTTT. Amino acids: CASMGQGPDTQYF.

The DNA of the CDR3 is TGTGCAAGTCGCCCCCAGCGGGAGGCCTACGAGCAGTACTTC. Protein sequence: CASRPQREAYEQYF. The gene calls are TRBV12-2 and TRBJ2-7; TRBD2 is the table's D call, not checked against the DNA. TRBV12-2 is flagged as a pseudogene. CDR3 length: 14 amino acids.

The V call is TRBV30, the J call TRBJ2-7; TRBD1 might be the D (5 bases). Trimming left V 4 bases short and J 6 bases short, with 22 bases between. This CDR3 is 15 amino acids long. Germline V gene sequence: CDR1 GTSNPN, CDR2 SVGIG (reference sequence). The CDR3 loop reads CAWNIGRAGPSEQYF. The CDR3, as DNA: TGTGCCTGGAATATTGGTCGGGCAGGGCCCTCCGAGCAGTACTTC.

The chain employs TRBV27 and TRBJ2-3; 7 bases agree with TRBD2. V lost 8 bases, J lost 3 bases, and 5 bases stayed unmatched. CDR3 length equals 13 residues. From germline, CDR1 is MNHEY and CDR2 SMNVEV (reference sequence). In nucleotides, the CDR3 is TGTGCCAGCGGAAAGCGGGATACAGATACGCAGTATTTT. It translates to CASGKRDTDTQYF.

This clone appeared a single time. The rearrangement links TRBV30 to TRBJ2-7; D uncertain. In germline, CDR1 is GTSNPN, CDR2 SVGIG (reference sequence). The CDR3 is made up of 13 amino acids. V lost 4 bases and J 0 bases, leaving 10 bases between the germline ends. The CDR3 sequence: CAWIPVGSYEQYF. The DNA of the CDR3 is TGTGCCTGGATTCCGGTCGGCTCCTACGAGCAGTACTTC.

The rearrangement links TRBV9 to TRBJ2-5, with 7 bases lining up with TRBD1. The V gene end was trimmed by 3 bases and the J gene end by 7 bases; junction bases not matched to a gene: 6. Per germline, CDR1 SGDLS and CDR2 YYNGEE. The CDR3 length is 13 residues. The CDR3, as DNA: TGTGCCAGCAGCGCTACAGGGGCCCCGACCCAGTACTTC. The encoded protein is CASSATGAPTQYF. Full variable domain (remainder filled in from reference TRBV9 and TRBJ2-5): DSGVTQTPKHLITATGQRVTLRCSPRSGDLSVYWYQQSLDQGLQFLIQYYNGEERAKGNILERFSAQQFPDLHSELNLSSLELGDSALYFCASSATGAPTQYFGPGTRLLVL.

The CDR3 nucleotides read TGTGCCAGCAGTGAATTAGAGGGGGCTGGAAACACCATATATTTT. This translates into CASSELEGAGNTIYF. The gene calls are TRBV25-1 and TRBJ1-3; weak D call: TRBD1 (6 bases). CDR1 MGHDK and CDR2 SYGVNS come from the germline V gene. The CDR3 sequence is 15 residues long. Trimming pared 1 base from V and 2 bases from J, leaving 9 bases between.

Many counts were recorded for this clone. V gene TRBV2 combines with J gene TRBJ2-7; 8 bases align to TRBD1. The length of the CDR3 is 14 residues. V dropped 1 base and J dropped 5; count of bases not matched to a gene: 4. Germline V gene sequence: CDR1 SNHLY, CDR2 FYNNEI. CDR3 bases: TGTGCCAGCAGTGAAGGGACAGGGTACAACGAGCAGTACTTC. Its translation is CASSEGTGYNEQYF.

V gene TRBV27 combines with J gene TRBJ2-7; possible D gene TRBD1, 6 bases. Germline CDR1 and CDR2: MNHEY and SMNVEV (reference sequence). The V and J ends lost 6 bases and 3 bases respectively, with 18 bases between them. This CDR3 comprises 15 residues. The CDR3 DNA sequence: TGTGCCAGCAGCCGCGAGACAGGCGACCACTACGAGCAGTACTTC. Residues: CASSRETGDHYEQYF.